This is a list of T cell receptor beta chains from one sample in a study of blood T cell repertoires in COVID-19. Assay: immunoSEQ multiplex PCR; the TCRdb copy retains only in-frame clones and omits some. The sample includes more than 300,000 clones, around 89% of them seen just once. Material: peripheral blood. The receptor set was obtained from a middle-aged woman with COVID-19, enrolled during active disease. Each CDR3 is given with its conserved first and last residue. Each record gives: V gene, clone size, J gene, D gene, CDR3 protein, CDR3 DNA. The D gene is left open where the match is weak. Clone size is given for some rows only: seen once, a few or many times, or a class if the clone is expanded.

V: TRBV7-9; size: -; J: TRBJ1-1; D: TRBD1; CDR3: CASSTWTGNGWMKAFF; DNA: TGTGCCAGCAGCACCTGGACAGGGAATGGATGGATGAAAGCTTTCTTT
V: TRBV19; size: -; J: TRBJ2-7; D: TRBD1; CDR3: CASSGGQGYEQYF; DNA: TGTGCCAGTAGTGGCGGACAGGGTTACGAGCAGTACTTC
V: TRBV28; size: -; J: TRBJ1-3; D: TRBD1; CDR3: CASIRDRVGNTIYF; DNA: TGTGCCAGCATCCGGGACAGGGTCGGAAACACCATATATTTT
V: TRBV5-1; size: -; J: TRBJ1-1; D: -; CDR3: CASSFLVMNTEAFF; DNA: TGCGCCAGCAGCTTCCTTGTAATGAACACTGAAGCTTTCTTT
V: TRBV7-9; size: -; J: TRBJ2-7; D: -; CDR3: CASSLIGQRNYEQYF; DNA: TGTGCCAGCAGCTTAATTGGACAGCGAAACTACGAGCAGTACTTC
V: TRBV19; size: -; J: TRBJ1-1; D: -; CDR3: CASTSGSSPQDTEAFF; DNA: TGTGCCAGTACCTCCGGGAGTTCCCCCCAGGACACTGAAGCTTTCTTT
V: TRBV7-2; size: -; J: TRBJ1-1; D: -; CDR3: CASSQGRGTEAFF; DNA: TGTGCCAGCAGCCAAGGGAGGGGCACTGAAGCTTTCTTT
V: TRBV9; size: -; J: TRBJ2-7; D: TRBD1; CDR3: CASSVSDRGYEQYF; DNA: TGTGCCAGCAGCGTATCCGACAGGGGCTACGAGCAGTACTTC
V: TRBV19; size: once; J: TRBJ1-1; D: -; CDR3: CASSGPRLNTEAFF; DNA: TGTGCCAGTAGTGGGCCACGCCTGAACACTGAAGCTTTCTTT
V: TRBV6-5; size: -; J: TRBJ1-1; D: -; CDR3: CASSPEGPRNTEAFF; DNA: TGTGCCAGCAGTCCCGAGGGTCCCAGAAACACTGAAGCTTTCTTT
V: TRBV10-3; size: -; J: TRBJ1-2; D: -; CDR3: CAISPPGSDGYTF; DNA: TGTGCCATCAGCCCACCCGGGTCCGATGGCTACACCTTC
V: TRBV5-1; size: -; J: TRBJ2-2; D: -; CDR3: CASSYFEGNTGELFF; DNA: TGCGCCAGCAGCTATTTTGAGGGTAACACCGGGGAGCTGTTTTTT
V: TRBV14; size: -; J: TRBJ2-7; D: TRBD2; CDR3: CASSQDELAGGHEQYF; DNA: TGTGCCAGCAGCCAAGATGAACTAGCGGGAGGTCACGAGCAGTACTTC
V: TRBV28; size: -; J: TRBJ1-5; D: -; CDR3: CASSSNFGNQPQHF; DNA: TGTGCCAGCAGCTCTAATTTTGGCAATCAGCCCCAGCATTTT
V: TRBV27; size: -; J: TRBJ1-4; D: TRBD1; CDR3: CASSLSGQGGEKLFF; DNA: TGTGCCAGCAGTTTATCGGGACAGGGAGGCGAAAAACTGTTTTTT
V: TRBV11-3; size: -; J: TRBJ1-1; D: -; CDR3: CASSLDMNTEAFF; DNA: TGTGCCAGCAGCTTGGACATGAACACTGAAGCTTTCTTT
V: TRBV7-2; size: -; J: TRBJ2-7; D: -; CDR3: CASSLESLSQYF; DNA: TGTGCCAGCAGCTTAGAATCCCTTTCCCAGTACTTC
V: TRBV9; size: -; J: TRBJ2-5; D: -; CDR3: CASSGLGGGETQYF; DNA: TGTGCCAGCAGCGGGCTGGGAGGGGGAGAGACCCAGTACTTC
V: TRBV4-3; size: -; J: TRBJ2-3; D: TRBD2; CDR3: CASSRRQGLAGTDTQYF; DNA: TGCGCCAGCAGCCGAAGACAGGGACTAGCGGGAACAGATACGCAGTATTTT
V: TRBV6-2/TRBV6-3; size: -; J: TRBJ2-5; D: TRBD2; CDR3: CASSYHGGLAGNQETQYF; DNA: TGTGCCAGCAGTTATCATGGTGGGCTAGCGGGGAATCAAGAGACCCAGTACTTC
V: TRBV10-3; size: -; J: TRBJ2-1; D: TRBD1; CDR3: CAISRDRSSYNEQFF; DNA: TGTGCCATCAGTAGGGACAGGAGCTCCTACAATGAGCAGTTCTTC
V: TRBV28; size: -; J: TRBJ2-6; D: -; CDR3: CASSSTRGRSGANVLTF; DNA: TGTGCCAGCAGTTCCACCCGTGGGCGTTCAGGGGCCAACGTCCTGACTTTC
V: TRBV28; size: -; J: TRBJ2-5; D: -; CDR3: CASALEETQYF; DNA: TGTGCCAGCGCACTAGAAGAGACCCAGTACTTC
V: TRBV7-2; size: -; J: TRBJ2-7; D: -; CDR3: CASSLAGGASYEQYF; DNA: TGTGCCAGCAGCTTAGCGGGGGGGGCTTCCTACGAGCAGTACTTC
V: TRBV15; size: -; J: TRBJ1-3; D: -; CDR3: CATSSRGSSGNTIYF; DNA: TGTGCCACCAGCTCTCGCGGGTCCTCTGGAAACACCATATATTTT
V: TRBV19; size: -; J: TRBJ1-2; D: TRBD1; CDR3: CATTSLGQGANYGYTF; DNA: TGTGCCACCACCTCCCTAGGACAGGGGGCGAACTATGGCTACACCTTC
V: TRBV5-1; size: -; J: TRBJ2-7; D: TRBD2; CDR3: CASSSSGGTVHEQYF; DNA: TGCGCCAGCAGCTCTAGCGGAGGTACAGTTCACGAGCAGTACTTC
V: TRBV27; size: -; J: TRBJ1-1; D: -; CDR3: CASFSNTEAFF; DNA: TGTGCCAGTTTCTCGAACACTGAAGCTTTCTTT
V: TRBV4-1; size: -; J: TRBJ1-6; D: -; CDR3: CASSPVWSSYNSPLHF; DNA: TGCGCCAGCAGCCCTGTCTGGAGCTCCTATAATTCACCCCTCCACTTT
V: TRBV7-2; size: -; J: TRBJ1-1; D: -; CDR3: CASSLQGMATEAFF; DNA: TGTGCCAGCAGCTTGCAGGGCATGGCCACTGAAGCTTTCTTT
V: TRBV2; size: -; J: TRBJ2-7; D: -; CDR3: CASRASYEQYF; DNA: TGTGCCAGCAGGGCTTCCTACGAGCAGTACTTC
V: TRBV4-3; size: -; J: TRBJ1-2; D: -; CDR3: CASSQDSPGIPYGYTF; DNA: TGCGCCAGCAGCCAAGATTCCCCAGGGATCCCCTATGGCTACACCTTC
V: TRBV6-1; size: -; J: TRBJ2-1; D: -; CDR3: CASSDRPGEGWDNEQFF; DNA: TGTGCCAGCAGTGATCGTCCGGGGGAAGGTTGGGACAATGAGCAGTTCTTC
V: TRBV28; size: -; J: TRBJ2-5; D: -; CDR3: CASRAGPQETQYF; DNA: TGTGCCAGCAGGGCGGGACCTCAAGAGACCCAGTACTTC
V: TRBV3-1/TRBV3-2; size: -; J: TRBJ1-5; D: -; CDR3: CASTRGGNQPQHF; DNA: TGTGCCAGCACCAGGGGTGGCAATCAGCCCCAGCATTTT
V: TRBV7-9; size: -; J: TRBJ1-1; D: -; CDR3: CASSLEVAANLNTEAFF; DNA: TGTGCCAGCAGCTTAGAGGTGGCGGCCAATTTGAACACTGAAGCTTTCTTT
V: TRBV6-5; size: -; J: TRBJ1-1; D: -; CDR3: CASIQGTLNTEAFF; DNA: TGTGCCAGCATCCAGGGAACACTGAACACTGAAGCTTTCTTT
V: TRBV7-9; size: -; J: TRBJ2-5; D: -; CDR3: CASSLRGGETQYF; DNA: TGTGCCAGCAGCTTAAGGGGGGGAGAGACCCAGTACTTC
V: TRBV4-1; size: -; J: TRBJ2-5; D: -; CDR3: CASSQERLAEETQYF; DNA: TGCGCCAGCAGCCAGGAGCGGCTAGCCGAAGAGACCCAGTACTTC
V: TRBV27; size: -; J: TRBJ2-2; D: -; CDR3: CASSQNRDTGKRFF; DNA: TGTGCCAGCAGTCAAAATCGGGACACCGGGAAGCGGTTTTTT
V: TRBV7-8; size: -; J: TRBJ1-3; D: -; CDR3: CASSIQGTGNTIYF; DNA: TGTGCCAGCAGCATACAGGGAACTGGAAACACCATATATTTT
V: TRBV15; size: -; J: TRBJ2-5; D: TRBD1; CDR3: CATSREWTGAETQYF; DNA: TGTGCCACCAGCAGAGAGTGGACAGGGGCCGAGACCCAGTACTTC
V: TRBV3-1/TRBV3-2; size: -; J: TRBJ1-2; D: -; CDR3: CASSQNQGSAVYGYTF; DNA: TGTGCCAGCAGCCAAAACCAAGGGAGTGCGGTCTATGGCTACACCTTC
V: TRBV3-1/TRBV3-2; size: -; J: TRBJ1-2; D: -; CDR3: CASSQDPGGYGYTF; DNA: TGTGCCAGCAGCCAAGACCCCGGAGGCTATGGCTACACCTTC
V: TRBV7-2; size: -; J: TRBJ2-6; D: -; CDR3: CASSLVLAGANVLTF; DNA: TGTGCCAGCAGCTTAGTCCTAGCTGGGGCCAACGTCCTGACTTTC
V: TRBV28; size: -; J: TRBJ1-2; D: -; CDR3: CASRALADGYTF; DNA: TGTGCCAGCAGGGCCTTGGCCGATGGCTACACCTTC
V: TRBV19; size: -; J: TRBJ2-3; D: TRBD1; CDR3: CASSILTGPRTTQYF; DNA: TGTGCCAGTAGTATCCTGACAGGGCCAAGAACTACGCAGTATTTT
V: TRBV7-2; size: -; J: TRBJ1-2; D: TRBD1; CDR3: CASSFKGGQGEYGYTF; DNA: TGTGCCAGCAGCTTTAAAGGGGGACAGGGGGAGTATGGCTACACCTTC
V: TRBV27; size: -; J: TRBJ1-1; D: -; CDR3: CASSLIGAEAFF; DNA: TGTGCCAGCAGTTTAATAGGGGCTGAAGCTTTCTTT
V: TRBV18; size: -; J: TRBJ1-2; D: TRBD1; CDR3: CASSPSTTGPVYGYTF; DNA: TGTGCCAGCTCACCTAGCACGACAGGGCCAGTCTATGGCTACACCTTC
V: TRBV6-5; size: once; J: TRBJ2-5; D: -; CDR3: CASRSTGIQTQYF; DNA: TGTGCCAGCAGATCTACAGGGATACAGACCCAGTACTTC
V: TRBV7-2; size: -; J: TRBJ1-3; D: -; CDR3: CASSLVPAGNTIYF; DNA: TGTGCCAGCAGCTTAGTTCCGGCTGGAAACACCATATATTTT
V: TRBV6-2/TRBV6-3; size: -; J: TRBJ1-3; D: -; CDR3: CASSYRGAGGATIYF; DNA: TGTGCCAGCAGTTACAGGGGCGCCGGCGGGGCCACCATATATTTT
V: TRBV18; size: -; J: TRBJ2-7; D: -; CDR3: CASSPRGEAEQYF; DNA: TGTGCCAGCTCACCAAGAGGGGAGGCCGAGCAGTACTTC